Each of the 26 T cell receptor beta chains below was sequenced from the same sample in a study of cytomegalovirus exposure and HLA in healthy donors. The PCR made use of 60 Vbeta and 13 Jbeta primers. Libraries were prepared by immunoSEQ multiplex PCR; TCRdb keeps only in-frame clonotypes and omits some of them. The sample carries some 190,000 clones, about 9% recorded once. Input material: PBMCs. These receptors originate from a woman in her thirties in good health and CMV-seropositive.

This clone was seen only a few times. The gene calls are TRBV19 and TRBJ2-2, with D uncertain. Trimming left V 2 bases short and J 3 bases short, with 7 bases between. There are 14 residues in the CDR3. Germline V CDR1 and CDR2: LNHDA, SQIVND (reference sequence). The CDR3 is CASSIRVYTGELFF. Here the CDR3 DNA reads TGTGCCAGTAGTATACGGGTCTACACCGGGGAGCTGTTTTTT.

The CDR3 is CAWSPGGSGANVLTF. The CDR3, as DNA: TGTGCCTGGAGCCCGGGGGGCTCTGGGGCCAACGTCCTGACTTTC. This chain joins TRBV30 and TRBJ2-6; 7 bases fit TRBD2. CDR3 size: 15 residues. Germline V lookup: CDR1 GTSNPN, CDR2 SVGIG (reference sequence). The V and J ends lost 3 bases and 0 bases, in that order; junction bases with no gene match: 2.

This clone showed up just a few times. The CDR3 protein is CASSPRLTSYLTQYF. DNA for the CDR3: TGTGCCAGCAGTCCGAGGCTGACTAGCTATCTTACGCAGTATTTT. The chain recombines TRBV6-1 with TRBJ2-3; 7 positions match TRBD2. With V trimmed by 5 bases and J by 8 bases, 13 bases remained unmatched. CDR3 length: 15 amino acids. Germline CDR1 MNHNS, CDR2 SASEGT.

The genes are TRBV5-6 and TRBJ2-5; 11 nucleotides match TRBD2. CDR1 SGHDT and CDR2 YYEEEE come from the germline V gene. The CDR3 is made up of 15 amino acids. Losses at the gene ends were 2 bases for V and 5 bases for J; bases not matched to a gene: 5. The CDR3 loop is CASSLVASGRETQYF. The CDR3 nucleotides read TGTGCCAGCAGCTTAGTGGCTAGCGGGAGGGAGACCCAGTACTTC.

This chain links TRBV19 with TRBJ1-5; D ambiguous. V was clipped by 7 bases and J by 3 bases, with 13 bases between them. CDR1 and CDR2 from the germline V gene are LNHDA and SQIVND (reference sequence). The CDR3 has 14 amino acids. CDR3 nucleotide sequence: TGTGCCAGTAATGGGCAGGTTCCCAATCAGCCCCAGCATTTT. Residues: CASNGQVPNQPQHF.

The gene calls are TRBV5-1 and TRBJ2-1, with 7 bases matching TRBD2. Germline V gives CDR1 SGHRS, CDR2 YFSETQ. Trimming at V came to 0 bases and at J to 0 bases, leaving 6 bases not matched to a gene. This CDR3 has 17 amino acids. The CDR3 is CASSLAGRESSYNEQFF. The CDR3, as DNA: TGCGCCAGCAGCTTGGCGGGGCGGGAGAGCTCCTACAATGAGCAGTTCTTC.

This chain links TRBV7-9 with TRBJ1-1; no definite D call. Germline V CDR1 and CDR2: SEHNR, FQNEAQ (reference sequence). The CDR3 has 16 amino acids. The V end lost 1 base, the J end lost 4 bases, and 16 bases lay between the germline ends. CDR3 coding DNA: TGTGCCAGCAGCTTAGTCGTTTCACAAGGGAGCACTGAAGCTTTCTTT. It yields the protein CASSLVVSQGSTEAFF.

The chain carries TRBV15 and TRBJ1-2; a weak D match, TRBD1 (5 bases). Trimming took 4 bases from V and 3 from J, leaving 9 bases between them. From germline, CDR1 is LNHNV and CDR2 YYDKDF (reference sequence). The CDR3 spans 13 residues. The CDR3 spells CATSMGGDYGYTF. CDR3 nucleotide sequence: TGTGCCACCAGCATGGGAGGGGACTATGGCTACACCTTC.

This rearrangement joins TRBV19 to TRBJ2-7; 13 bases are shared with TRBD2. Germline lookup yields CDR1 LNHDA and CDR2 SQIVND (reference sequence). This CDR3 comprises 15 residues. V trimming: 4 bases; J trimming: 4 bases; junction bases outside the gene matches: 4. The CDR3 loop is CASSRTSGRMYEQYF. The DNA of the CDR3 is TGTGCCAGTAGTAGGACTAGCGGGAGAATGTACGAGCAGTACTTC.

The V call is TRBV6-5, the J call TRBJ2-7; D possibly corresponds to TRBD2 (5 bases). This CDR3 region has 12 residues. The germline V gene has CDR1 MNHEY and CDR2 SVGAGI. With 0 bases removed from V and 9 bases from J, the gap between germline ends came to 9 bases. In DNA form, the CDR3 reads TGTGCCAGCAGTTACTCAGGCGGGTGGCAGTACTTC. Translated: CASSYSGGWQYF.

The chain recombines TRBV29-1 with TRBJ2-6, with a tentative D call TRBD2 (6 bases). Germline loops: CDR1 SQVTM, CDR2 ANQGSEA. CDR3 length: 14 amino acids. The CDR3 sequence is CTLRAGSGANVLTF. CDR3 nucleotides: TGCACCCTCCGGGCGGGGTCCGGGGCCAACGTCCTGACTTTC.

The J gene is TRBJ2-7, the V gene TRBV20-1; the D gene is possibly TRBD2 (6 bases). Trimming stripped 6 bases from V and 9 bases from J, with 15 bases between. The CDR3 loop spans 11 amino acids. Per germline, CDR1 DFQATT and CDR2 SNEGSKA (reference sequence). The CDR3 coding sequence is TGCAGTGCCACCCCTGCGGGAAGGCAGTACTTC. Amino acids: CSATPAGRQYF.

The genes are TRBV5-6 and TRBJ2-7, with a possible D match to TRBD2 (5 bases). CDR1 and CDR2 (germline): SGHDT, YYEEEE. V was cut by 6 bases and J by 3 bases, with 10 bases left in between. The CDR3 contains 12 residues. Here the CDR3 reads CASTGGFYEQYF. In DNA form, the CDR3 reads TGTGCCAGCACTGGAGGTTTCTACGAGCAGTACTTC.

The CDR3 region has the DNA TGTGCCAGCAGCTTGAGTAGGACAGGGGGTCCCGTGAGGGCTTTCTTT. It is translated as CASSLSRTGGPVRAFF. V gene TRBV7-9 combines with J gene TRBJ1-1; 10 bases align to TRBD1. Germline V CDR1 and CDR2: SEHNR, FQNEAQ (reference sequence). The CDR3 covers 16 residues. The trim removed 3 bases at V and 11 bases at J, leaving 15 bases unmatched.

The chain has TRBV7-9 and TRBJ2-7; TRBD2 might be the D (6 bases). Germline V gene data show CDR1 as SEHNR and CDR2 as FQNEAQ (reference sequence). Trimming removed 3 bases from V and 0 bases from J, with 12 bases in between. The CDR3 extends over 15 amino acids. The chain's CDR3 is CASSFSGESSYEQYF. The CDR3 DNA reads as TGTGCCAGCAGCTTTTCGGGGGAATCCTCCTACGAGCAGTACTTC.

The chain has TRBV11-2 and TRBJ2-7; D is unclear. This CDR3 is 11 amino acids long. Trimming shortened V by 4 bases and J by 4 bases, and 5 bases separated the two germline ends. The germline CDR1 and CDR2 sequences are SGHAT and FQNNGV. The CDR3 DNA reads TGTGCCAGCAGCTCCAGTTACGAGCAGTACTTC. This encodes CASSSSYEQYF.

This clone was picked up a small number of times. The chain employs TRBV9 and TRBJ1-1, with 10 bases matching TRBD1. The CDR3 has 16 amino acids. V lost 1 base to trimming and J lost 8 bases; unmatched junction nucleotides: 11. Germline V gene sequence: CDR1 SGDLS, CDR2 YYNGEE. CDR3 bases: TGTGCCAGCAGCGTACTTTTGACAGGGGGCACTTCGGAAGCTTTCTTT. Encoded protein: CASSVLLTGGTSEAFF.

The gene calls are TRBV14 and TRBJ2-2; D is uncertain. The V gene lost 7 bases and the J gene lost 1 base, with 7 bases spanning the gap. This CDR3 contains 13 residues. The germline V gene has CDR1 SGHDN and CDR2 FVKESK. CDR3 nucleotides: TGTGCCAGCACTCCGGGGAACACCGGGGAGCTGTTTTTT. Residues: CASTPGNTGELFF.

This clone was picked up a small number of times. This chain joins TRBV9 and TRBJ2-3; D possibly corresponds to TRBD1 (5 bases). Trimming cost V 3 bases and J 6 bases, with 11 bases left between them. CDR3 size: 13 residues. CDR1 SGDLS and CDR2 YYNGEE come from the germline V gene. The CDR3 sequence: CASSATGFDTQYF. CDR3 bases: TGTGCCAGCAGCGCCACAGGATTTGATACGCAGTATTTT.

V gene TRBV29-1 combines with J gene TRBJ2-7, with TRBD2 identical over 7 bases. The CDR3 has 15 residues. Per germline, CDR1 SQVTM and CDR2 ANQGSEA. V gave up 3 bases and J gave up 6 bases; unmatched junction bases: 14. CDR3 protein: CSVDGFIAGDGEQYF. CDR3 bases: TGCAGCGTTGATGGGTTTATTGCGGGAGATGGCGAGCAGTACTTC.

This clone was seen only a few times. The chain links TRBV5-4 to TRBJ2-2; 9 nucleotides match TRBD2. The ends lost 10 bases at V and 0 bases at J; junction bases unmatched: 7. The CDR3 is 15 amino acids. Germline V gene sequence: CDR1 SGHNT, CDR2 YYREEE (reference sequence). This CDR3 is CAVWLAGPNTGELFF. CDR3 in DNA: TGTGCCGTTTGGCTAGCGGGGCCGAACACCGGGGAGCTGTTTTTT.

V is TRBV30 and J is TRBJ1-2; no clear D. Germline loops: CDR1 GTSNPN, CDR2 SVGIG (reference sequence). The CDR3 consists of 12 residues. V was clipped by 2 bases and J by 5 bases, with 9 bases between them. In nucleotides, the CDR3 is TGTGCCTGGAGTTTAGGGAGTTATGGCTACACCTTC. Translating gives CAWSLGSYGYTF.

The J gene is TRBJ2-7, the V gene TRBV5-5; TRBD2 agrees at 9 bases. Unmatched junction bases numbered 8, after V lost 1 base and J lost 6 bases. This CDR3 region has 15 residues. Germline values: CDR1 SGHKS, CDR2 YYEKEE (reference sequence). CDR3: CASSLRGTSLIEQYF. CDR3 DNA sequence: TGTGCCAGCAGCTTGAGGGGGACTAGCTTAATCGAGCAGTACTTC.

Worth noting for this clone: One end of the junction does not line up with germline, which may come from a read error. V and J are TRBV5-4 and TRBJ2-1; D possibly corresponds to TRBD2 (5 bases). Germline values: CDR1 SGHNT, CDR2 YYREEE (reference sequence). CDR3 length: 14 amino acids. CDR3: CASNLMGAYNEQFF. CDR3 coding DNA: TGTGCCAGCAACTTGATGGGAGCCTACAATGAGCAGTTCTTC.

The V and J genes are TRBV7-8 and TRBJ2-1; D is perhaps TRBD2 (6 bases). V dropped 1 base and J dropped 7 bases, with 14 bases sitting between them. The germline gives CDR1 SGHVS, CDR2 FQNEAQ. The CDR3 is 15 residues long. CDR3 region: CASSLVQTRMNEQFF. The CDR3 DNA reads TGTGCCAGCAGCTTAGTCCAGACTAGGATGAATGAGCAGTTCTTC.

Concerning this clone: One end of the junction is discordant with germline, which a read error may explain. The J gene is TRBJ1-5, the V gene TRBV2; D gene unclear. Per germline, CDR1 SNHLY and CDR2 FYNNEI. This CDR3 contains 12 residues. CDR3 DNA sequence: TGTGCCAGCAGTGGGAGCACTCAGCCCCAGCATTTT. The encoded protein is CASSGSTQPQHF. The full variable domain, its missing parts supplied by reference TRBV2 and TRBJ1-5, is EPEVTQTPSHQVTQMGQEVILRCVPISNHLYFYWYRQILGQKVEFLVSFYNNEISEKSEIFDDQFSVERPDGSNFTLKIRSTKLEDSAMYFCASSGSTQPQHFGDGTRLSIL.